The 26 T cell receptor beta chains below all came from one sample that was sequenced in a study of blood T cell repertoires in COVID-19. The table came from immunoSEQ multiplex PCR; TCRdb's copy has only in-frame clones and leaves some out. Among approximately 170,000 clones listed, 80% to 90% were seen once. Specimen: peripheral blood. These receptors all come from an elderly woman with COVID-19, enrolled during active disease.

V and J are TRBV7-9 and TRBJ2-4; possible D gene TRBD2, 5 bases. V was trimmed by 3 bases and J by 1 base, leaving 16 bases between them. The V gene's germline CDR1 is SEHNR and CDR2 FQNEAQ (reference sequence). The CDR3 covers 17 residues. CDR3 nucleotides: TGTGCCAGCAGCTTCAATCCACACACGGGGGCCAAAAACATTCAGTACTTC. Translation: CASSFNPHTGAKNIQYF.

This CDR3 reads CASTLNGDQPQHF. CDR3 nucleotide sequence: TGTGCCAGCACGCTAAACGGGGATCAGCCCCAGCATTTT. The V and J genes are TRBV12-3 or TRBV12-4 and TRBJ1-5; D not certain. The CDR3 extends over 13 amino acids. Trimming removed 7 bases at V and 5 bases at J, with 12 bases between.

The J gene is TRBJ2-7, the V gene TRBV10-3, with 7 bases aligning to TRBD1. V lost 6 bases to trimming and J lost 0 bases; unmatched junction nucleotides: 5. The CDR3 runs 14 residues. Per germline, CDR1 ENHRY and CDR2 SYGVKD. CDR3 protein: CAISQQGSSYEQYF. The CDR3 coding sequence is TGTGCCATCAGCCAACAGGGGAGCTCCTACGAGCAGTACTTC.

This chain links TRBV9 with TRBJ1-1; tentative D call: TRBD1 (5 bases). The CDR3 is 17 residues long. The V gene lost 0 bases and the J gene lost 3 bases, with 18 bases spanning the gap. CDR1 is SGDLS and CDR2 is YYNGEE in the germline V gene. DNA for the CDR3: TGTGCCAGCAGCGTAGCTAGTACAGGCCCTGGGCACACTGAAGCTTTCTTT. Amino acid sequence: CASSVASTGPGHTEAFF.

V is TRBV18 and J is TRBJ2-3; 9 nucleotides line up with TRBD1. The germline gives CDR1 KGHSH, CDR2 LQKENI. This CDR3 contains 14 residues. Trimming removed 8 bases from V and 2 bases from J; junction bases left unmatched: 5. CDR3 residues: CASVQGAYTDTQYF. The CDR3 nucleotides read TGTGCCAGCGTACAGGGGGCCTACACAGATACGCAGTATTTT.

This chain joins TRBV30 and TRBJ1-5; D gene uncertain. From germline, CDR1 is GTSNPN and CDR2 SVGIG (reference sequence). The CDR3 is 13 residues long. The V end was cut by 1 base, the J end by 6 bases, with 10 bases between. The CDR3 coding sequence is TGTGCCTGGAGTGGTAACCGGGGTCAGCCCCAGCATTTT. Its protein is CAWSGNRGQPQHF.

The J gene is TRBJ1-5, the V gene TRBV6-5; 8 bases are shared with TRBD1. Trimming took 6 bases from V and 2 from J; bases not matched to a gene: 3. The CDR3 contains 14 residues. Germline V gene lookup returns CDR1 MNHEY and CDR2 SVGAGI. CDR3 region: CASRTGAGNQPQHF. The CDR3 DNA is TGTGCCAGCAGGACAGGGGCGGGCAATCAGCCCCAGCATTTT.

This chain joins TRBV19 and TRBJ2-7; possible D gene TRBD1, 6 bases. The V end lost 6 bases, the J end lost 6 bases, and 12 bases lay between the germline ends. Germline lookup yields CDR1 LNHDA and CDR2 SQIVND (reference sequence). The length of the CDR3 is 12 residues. The CDR3 coding sequence is TGTGCCAGTAGGAAACAGGGAAGCGAGCAGTACTTC. Its protein product is CASRKQGSEQYF. Together with reference TRBV19 and TRBJ2-7, the CDR3 gives the full variable domain: DGGITQSPKYLFRKEGQNVTLSCEQNLNHDAMYWYRQDPGQGLRLIYYSQIVNDFQKGDIAEGYSVSREKKESFPLTVTSAQKNPTAFYLCASRKQGSEQYFGPGTRLTVT.

The J gene is TRBJ2-1, the V gene TRBV27; 9 nucleotides match TRBD2. Looked up from germline, CDR1 is MNHEY and CDR2 is SMNVEV (reference sequence). CDR3 size: 15 residues. The V and J ends lost 6 bases and 3 bases, in that order; junction bases with no gene match: 6. The CDR3 here is CASRRTSAIYNEQFF. The CDR3 coding sequence is TGTGCCAGCAGACGGACTAGCGCTATCTACAATGAGCAGTTCTTC.

The chain combines TRBV18 with TRBJ1-5; D perhaps matches TRBD1 (5 bases). V was cut by 6 bases and J by 8 bases, with 23 bases left in between. The CDR3 is 16 residues long. Germline values: CDR1 KGHSH, CDR2 LQKENI. DNA of the CDR3: TGTGCCAGCTCGCACCCGAGGTCTTGGGGCGAGAAGCCCCAGCATTTT. As protein: CASSHPRSWGEKPQHF.

This sequence joins TRBV5-4 and TRBJ2-1, with D possibly matching TRBD1 (8 bases). V lost 3 bases and J 6 bases, leaving 16 bases between the germline ends. The CDR3 runs to 15 residues. Germline-derived CDR1 and CDR2 are SGHNT and YYREEE (reference sequence). CDR3 bases: TGTGCCAGCAGCTCGCGGGGGACAGGCAGCAATGAGCAGTTCTTC. The encoded protein is CASSSRGTGSNEQFF.

The count of this clone is one. V usage is TRBV13 and J usage is TRBJ1-2, with D possibly being TRBD1 (6 bases). V shed 5 bases and J shed 8 bases, with 21 bases lying between them. Germline CDR1 is PRHDT and CDR2 is FYEKMQ (reference sequence). The CDR3 consists of 15 residues. The CDR3 reads CASSTPGHPTGGYTF. CDR3 bases: TGTGCCAGCAGCACACCGGGACATCCAACGGGGGGCTACACCTTC.

The rearrangement joins TRBV6-6 to TRBJ1-6; possibly TRBD1 for D (6 bases). Germline assignment: CDR1 MNHNY and CDR2 SVGAGI (reference sequence). This CDR3 comprises 14 residues. V shed 6 bases and J shed 10 bases, with 16 bases lying between them. The CDR3 loop is CASSLDRNRSPLHF. Here the CDR3 DNA reads TGTGCCAGCAGCCTGGACAGAAATCGGTCACCCCTCCACTTT.

The chain is built from TRBV7-9 and TRBJ1-6; 7 nucleotides match TRBD1. The CDR3 has 15 residues. CDR1 and CDR2 (germline): SEHNR, FQNEAQ (reference sequence). The V gene end was trimmed by 5 bases and the J gene end by 9 bases; junction bases not matched to a gene: 10. DNA of the CDR3: TGTGCCAGCAGCATCCTCGACAGGGCCTCTTCACCCCTCCACTTT. It yields the protein CASSILDRASSPLHF.

The chain has TRBV4-2 and TRBJ2-7; 7 bases line up with TRBD2. This CDR3 contains 15 residues. Germline CDR1 and CDR2: LGHNA and YNFKEQ. V gave up 0 bases and J gave up 2 bases; unmatched junction bases: 4. CDR3 in amino acids: CASSQDRGGTYEQYF. CDR3 DNA: TGTGCCAGCAGCCAAGATCGCGGGGGAACCTACGAGCAGTACTTC.

This clone was recorded only once. The rearrangement uses TRBV11-1 and TRBJ2-2, with 9 bases fitting TRBD2. The V gene's germline CDR1 is SGHAT and CDR2 FQDESV (reference sequence). This CDR3 is 16 amino acids long. With 5 bases clipped from V and 0 bases from J, the junction kept 4 bases outside the gene matches. The CDR3 loop is CASSRTSGSNTGELFF. The CDR3 DNA reads TGTGCCAGCAGCCGAACTAGCGGGTCGAACACCGGGGAGCTGTTTTTT.

CDR3 nucleotide sequence: TGCGCCAGCAGCTTGAGCGGGGAACCCTACGAGCAGTACTTC. It specifies CASSLSGEPYEQYF. The chain carries TRBV5-1 and TRBJ2-7, with 7 bases matching TRBD2. Germline trimming cut 1 base from V and 2 bases from J; bases unmatched to any gene: 3. This CDR3 region has 14 residues. Germline-derived CDR1 and CDR2 are SGHRS and YFSETQ. The whole variable domain, filled in from reference TRBV5-1 and TRBJ2-7, reads KAGVTQTPRYLIKTRGQQVTLSCSPISGHRSVSWYQQTPGQGLQFLFEYFSETQRNKGNFPGRFSGRQFSNSRSEMNVSTLELGDSALYLCASSLSGEPYEQYFGPGTRLTVT.

The chain couples TRBV3-1 (or the pseudogene TRBV3-2) to TRBJ2-7, with D unresolved. The CDR3 contains 16 residues. V shed 1 base and J shed 2 bases, with 15 bases lying between them. The germline CDR1 and CDR2 sequences are LGHDT and YNNKEL (reference sequence). The CDR3 loop reads CASSQGPGIPTYEQYF. DNA for the CDR3: TGTGCCAGCAGCCAAGGTCCGGGTATCCCCACCTACGAGCAGTACTTC.

This chain links TRBV19 with TRBJ1-2, with D perhaps matching TRBD1 (6 bases). Trimming stripped 4 bases from V and 3 bases from J, with 9 bases between. The CDR3 contains 13 residues. The germline V gene has CDR1 LNHDA and CDR2 SQIVND (reference sequence). DNA for the CDR3: TGTGCCAGTAGTACCACAGGGCACTATGGCTACACCTTC. It is translated as CASSTTGHYGYTF.

This clone has a handful of counts. The chain couples TRBV9 to TRBJ2-7; 11 nucleotides line up with TRBD2. V shed 4 bases, J shed 9 bases, and the junction held 9 bases outside the gene matches. Per germline, CDR1 SGDLS and CDR2 YYNGEE. CDR3 length equals 14 residues. The CDR3 bases are TGTGCCAGCAGCCCGACTAGCGGGGTGCTGTGGCAGTACTTC. Its protein product is CASSPTSGVLWQYF.

V gene TRBV27 combines with J gene TRBJ1-2, with D perhaps TRBD1 (6 bases). V was pared by 3 bases and J by 4 bases, with 9 bases between. This CDR3 has 13 amino acids. Germline CDR1 is MNHEY and CDR2 is SMNVEV (reference sequence). The CDR3 DNA reads TGTGCCAGCAGTTTCTTACAGGGCTATGGCTACACCTTC. Amino acids: CASSFLQGYGYTF.

The chain is built from TRBV4-2 and TRBJ2-3; tentatively, D is TRBD1 (6 bases). CDR1 and CDR2 (germline): LGHNA, YNFKEQ. This CDR3 contains 16 residues. Deletions cut 1 base from V and 6 bases from J, with 17 bases between. This CDR3 is CASSQGNFGQRDTQYF. In DNA, the CDR3 is TGTGCCAGCAGCCAAGGCAACTTCGGACAGAGGGATACGCAGTATTTT.

The V and J genes are TRBV19 and TRBJ2-1; D is possibly TRBD2 (6 bases). Germline CDR1 reads LNHDA; CDR2 reads SQIVND (reference sequence). The CDR3 covers 15 residues. V dropped 3 bases and J dropped 3 bases, with 12 bases sitting between them. CDR3 sequence: CASSIGGGYYNEQFF. DNA for the CDR3: TGTGCCAGTAGTATCGGGGGAGGCTACTACAATGAGCAGTTCTTC.

The V call is TRBV5-6, the J call TRBJ2-5; a possible D gene is TRBD1 (7 bases). The CDR3 contains 14 residues. CDR1 is SGHDT, CDR2 YYEEEE, per germline. The V end lost 4 bases, the J end lost 4 bases, and 14 bases lay between the germline ends. The CDR3 sequence: CASSRQGGTETQYF. Written as DNA, the CDR3 is TGTGCCAGCAGCCGGCAGGGGGGCACAGAGACCCAGTACTTC.

J is TRBJ2-2 and V is TRBV29-1; 9 bases line up with TRBD1. The germline CDR1 and CDR2 sequences are SQVTM and ANQGSEA. V was clipped by 0 bases and J by 3 bases; unmatched bases: 2. This CDR3 is 15 amino acids long. The CDR3 nucleotides are TGCAGCGTTGAAGAAACAGGGGGCTACACCGGGGAGCTGTTTTTT. Its translation is CSVEETGGYTGELFF.

The table lists this clone with a count of one. The rearrangement joins TRBV5-1 to TRBJ2-5; the match to TRBD1 covers 9 bases. V shed 1 base, J shed 6 bases, and the junction held 16 bases outside the gene matches. This CDR3 has 18 residues. Germline CDR1 SGHRS, CDR2 YFSETQ. CDR3 bases: TGCGCCAGCAGCTTGCGAGTTCGGTCGGGACAGGGTGGACAGACCCAGTACTTC. This encodes CASSLRVRSGQGGQTQYF.